Described below is a single TCR beta chain sequence and its context. Its antigen is still unknown. This entry comes from a study of cytomegalovirus exposure and HLA in healthy donors. Study-wide results and caveats: After further analysis at a later stage, under 20,000 TCR beta sequences were associated with HLA alleles at 0.05 false discovery rate.

Researchers ran the PCR with 60 Vbeta and 13 Jbeta primers. Libraries were prepared by immunoSEQ multiplex PCR; TCRdb keeps only in-frame clonotypes and omits some of them. In the table there are under 200,000 clones, roughly 13% of which are singletons. The clonotype comes from a man in his fifties or sixties in good health and CMV-seropositive. Sequenced input: PBMCs.

CDR3 in DNA: TGTGCCAGCGCCCGGCGGGGGCCTGAGACCCAGTACTTC. Its translation: CASARRGPETQYF. The J gene is TRBJ2-5, the V gene TRBV6-6; D possibly corresponds to TRBD2 (7 bases). Germline lookup yields CDR1 MNHNY and CDR2 SVGAGI (reference sequence). This CDR3 contains 13 residues. Between the trimmed V and J ends, which lost 8 bases and 5 bases, there was a span of 15 bases.